This T cell receptor (beta chain) came from a study of blood T cell repertoires in COVID-19 (TCRdb year 2020). Background on the whole study: Samples from collaborators originated in the United States, Italy and Spain and spanned both the acute and convalescent phases of COVID-19. A freely available public database, intended as a resource for researchers studying the immune response to SARS-CoV-2, is where the repertoires were released. Deeply sampled blood TCRbeta repertoires from subjects exposed to, actively infected with, or recovered from COVID-19 were included in the dataset. A de-identified subject ID, COVID-19 status, age in years and sex were almost always included in the sample metadata. The samples were drawn from two sources: the first 160 participants of the ongoing ImmuneRACE study, and 1,000 to 1,500 subjects contributed by 6 global collaborators. The material from the prospective study consisted of cDNA or gDNA derived from T cells, B-cell-depleted T cells, or PBMCs. Where available, HLA class I and class II types were obtained from metadata supplied by the sample provider rather than from assay-based typing. Overall study outcomes, separate from this receptor: How much clinical and demographic metadata was included differed by source and by participant, and the metadata was provided uncurated.

In the prospective study, participants were about 18 to 95 years old, resided in approximately 25 geographic areas of the United States, and were enrolled through a virtual design. To assign participants to cohorts, the prospective study relied on clinical history that participants themselves reported in a screening survey and a study questionnaire. ImmuneRACE Cohort 3 recovered participants were defined by two consecutive negative NP/OP PCR tests, healthcare professional clearance, or symptom resolution. Mobile phlebotomists in the prospective study collected whole blood, serum and a nasopharyngeal or oropharyngeal swab from every participant. Over a roughly 2-month period, participants in the prospective study had the option of providing additional blood draws and questionnaires. Before DNA extraction, prospective study blood samples were shipped either frozen or at room temperature. The trim is 0 bases for V and 9 bases for J, with a gap of 15 bases between the germline ends. Including the terminal cysteine and phenylalanine, the CDR3 comprises 15 residues. The only DNA kept is the CDR3, 45 bases in frame from the first base. The germline V gene (reference sequence) supplies CDR1 MNHEY and CDR2 SMNVEV.

Concerning this clone itself: There is no known antigen for this receptor. No per-base quality is available; no much larger clone lies one base away.

TCRbeta CDR3 regions were amplified from genomic DNA using the immunoSEQ Assay, a bias-controlled multiplex PCR. Processing in the source paper ran as follows. The number of nucleated cells in each sample was estimated from the amplification of reference gene primers within the assay. To quantify the absolute abundance of each unique TCRbeta CDR3 rearrangement, sequence reads were collapsed and filtered. For each sample, productive Simpson clonality was calculated by taking the square root of Simpson's diversity index across productive rearrangements. TCRdb carries this immuneACCESS record with in-frame sequences only. Its versions omit some clonotypes, under half of them owing to an unresolved V gene in the studies checked, with the rest unexplained. V, J and clone size are those of that table, while D and trimming were read from the DNA. The sample table shows a few hundred thousand clones, and 85% to 90% are seen once. Of the sample, 2% to 3% falls within the top ten clones.

The rearranged segments are TRBV27 and TRBJ2-1; the best D guess is TRBD1, with 5 bases matching. Sequencing was done on a sample of PBMCs or T cells enriched from blood (not recorded which). This receptor was identified in a woman between 18 and 30 years old who had recovered from COVID-19. The nucleotide sequence is TGTGCCAGCAGTTTATCGAAGGGGTCGACTGGTGAGCAGTTCTTC. This encodes CASSLSKGSTGEQFF.